The 21 T cell receptor beta chains in this list originate from one sample, sequenced in a study of blood T cells in healthy people across ages. The authors ran a second PCR of about 6 to 11 cycles using a sample-barcoded 5' primer and a J-beta primer mix. Via MiXCR, TCRdb re-called the 5' RACE reads, giving one row per CDR3 protein. The sample holds hundreds of thousands of distinct CDR3 sequences, 56% seen once. Sequencing used blood. All receptors derive from a man aged 40-55 years in good health.

This clonotype appeared a few times. The rearrangement uses TRBV28 and TRBJ2-5; D unresolved. The DNA matches TRBJ2-7 better at its end, which makes the J call doubtful. In germline, CDR1 is MDHEN, CDR2 SYDVKM. The CDR3 runs to 14 residues. In DNA, the CDR3 is TGTGCCAGCAGTTTTGGCTTGGTGGGGTACGAGCAGTACTTC. Translation gives CASSFGLVGYEQYF.

V gene TRBV5-1 combines with J gene TRBJ2-5; weak D call: TRBD1 (6 bases). Germline CDR1 is SGHRS and CDR2 is YFSETQ. This CDR3 contains 15 residues. Trimming removed 5 bases at V and 4 bases at J, with 18 bases between. The CDR3 bases are TGCGCCAGCAGTATGAGCGGAGCGACAGGAGAGACCCAGTACTTC. Translation: CASSMSGATGETQYF.

This chain connects TRBV28 to TRBJ1-5, with no clear D. The CDR3 is 12 residues long. Per germline, CDR1 MDHEN and CDR2 SYDVKM. Deletions cut 6 bases from V and 6 bases from J, with 9 bases between. In DNA, the CDR3 is TGTGCCAGCAGGGAGGGAAGTCAGCCCCAGCATTTT. Encoded protein: CASREGSQPQHF.

This clonotype was detected only a few times. This chain links TRBV9 with TRBJ2-3; 7 positions match TRBD2. The length of the CDR3 is 16 residues. The germline CDR1 and CDR2 sequences are SGDLS and YYNGEE. Trimming at V came to 3 bases and at J to 0 bases, leaving 7 bases not matched to a gene. CDR3 sequence: CASSGFERGSTDTQYF. The CDR3 coding sequence is TGTGCCAGCAGCGGATTCGAGCGGGGCAGCACAGATACGCAGTATTTT.

V is TRBV7-2 and J is TRBJ2-2, with D unclear. CDR1 is SGHTA and CDR2 is FQGNSA in the germline V gene. This CDR3 contains 13 residues. V was trimmed by 5 bases and J by 4 bases, leaving 8 bases between them. As DNA, the CDR3 is TGTGCCAGCAGCACCATATCCACCGGGGAGCTGTTTTTT. Its protein product is CASSTISTGELFF.

The count of this clonotype is one. The chain is built from TRBV6-2 or TRBV6-3 and TRBJ1-2, with D maybe TRBD1 (6 bases). V lost 2 bases and J 6 bases, leaving 7 bases between the germline ends. This CDR3 has 12 residues. Germline assignment: CDR1 MNHEY and CDR2 SVGEGT. As DNA, the CDR3 is TGTGCCAGCAGTTACACAGGGAATGGCTACACCTTC. It codes for CASSYTGNGYTF.

The V and J genes are TRBV6-2 or TRBV6-3 and TRBJ2-5; D unclear. The DNA end favors TRBJ2-7, so the J call may be wrong. The CDR3 consists of 13 residues. Per the germline V gene, CDR1 is MNHEY and CDR2 is SVGEGT. CDR3 DNA: TGTGCCAGCAGTTACAGCAACCCCTACGAGCAGTACTTC. Translation gives CASSYSNPYEQYF.

This clonotype was seen at least ten times. This chain connects TRBV28 to TRBJ2-3; D is undetermined. Germline CDR1 and CDR2: MDHEN and SYDVKM. V was cut by 9 bases and J by 3 bases, with 4 bases left in between. The CDR3 totals 10 residues. The CDR3 spells CASSTDTQYF. For the CDR3, the DNA is TGTGCCAGTAGTACAGATACGCAGTATTTT.

This chain links TRBV7-2 with TRBJ2-3; tentative D call: TRBD2 (6 bases). Germline-derived CDR1 and CDR2 are SGHTA and FQGNSA. Trimming removed 4 bases from V and 6 bases from J, with 20 bases in between. The CDR3 consists of 16 residues. The CDR3 reads CASSSNVGTSWDTQYF. The CDR3 DNA reads TGTGCCAGCAGCTCCAACGTCGGGACTTCGTGGGATACGCAGTATTTT.

The chain links TRBV7-9 to TRBJ2-7, with a weak D call TRBD1 (5 bases). The J call is doubtful: the DNA matches TRBJ2-5 better. This CDR3 comprises 15 residues. CDR1 SEHNR and CDR2 FQNEAQ come from the germline V gene (reference sequence). For the CDR3, the DNA is TGTGCCAGCAGCTTCATCATAGGCAGGGTAGAGACCCAGTACTTC. As protein: CASSFIIGRVETQYF.

J is TRBJ2-6 and V is TRBV6-2 or TRBV6-3, with a tentative D call TRBD1 (6 bases). The CDR3 consists of 15 residues. V was trimmed by 6 bases and J by 0 bases, leaving 9 bases between them. Germline CDR1 is MNHEY and CDR2 is SVGEGT. The CDR3 DNA reads TGTGCCAGCAGCGACAGGACCTCTGGGGCCAACGTCCTGACTTTC. Residues: CASSDRTSGANVLTF.

The chain employs TRBV5-1 and TRBJ2-7; D ambiguous. The CDR3 consists of 13 residues. With 8 bases removed from V and 0 bases from J, the gap between germline ends came to 12 bases. Looked up from germline, CDR1 is SGHRS and CDR2 is YFSETQ. CDR3 region: CASTSTLSYEQYF. The DNA of the CDR3 is TGCGCCAGTACATCGACTCTCTCCTACGAGCAGTACTTC.

This clonotype has ten or more counts. This rearrangement joins TRBV7-9 to TRBJ2-1, with D tentatively TRBD2 (5 bases). V was cut by 5 bases and J by 3 bases, with 14 bases left in between. The CDR3 length is 15 residues. CDR1 and CDR2 from the germline V gene are SEHNR and FQNEAQ (reference sequence). The CDR3 region has the DNA TGTGCCAGCAGCGCCGGGCGGGCTCTCTACAATGAGCAGTTCTTC. It yields the protein CASSAGRALYNEQFF.

This clonotype turned up a few times. V gene TRBV7-2 combines with J gene TRBJ2-7, with 10 nucleotides matching TRBD2. With V trimmed by 1 base and J by 2 bases, 5 bases remained unmatched. CDR3 size: 16 residues. Germline assignment: CDR1 SGHTA and CDR2 FQGNSA. DNA for the CDR3: TGTGCCAGCAGCTTAGTCCCTAGCGGGAGTACCTACGAGCAGTACTTC. As protein: CASSLVPSGSTYEQYF.

This chain links TRBV7-9 with TRBJ2-5; D may be TRBD2 (5 bases). Germline values: CDR1 SEHNR, CDR2 FQNEAQ (reference sequence). The V and J ends lost 5 bases and 3 bases respectively, with 16 bases between them. This CDR3 comprises 15 residues. The CDR3 sequence is CASSPSAGVEETQYF. In DNA form, the CDR3 reads TGTGCCAGCAGCCCCAGTGCCGGGGTGGAAGAGACCCAGTACTTC.

The sample holds a few counts of this clonotype. This chain joins TRBV7-2 and TRBJ2-7; 10 bases map to TRBD1. There are 14 residues in the CDR3. Unmatched junction bases numbered 7, after V lost 5 bases and J lost 6 bases. The germline gives CDR1 SGHTA, CDR2 FQGNSA. The CDR3, as DNA: TGTGCCAGCAGCGAACGACAGGGGGCGATCGAGCAGTACTTC. Translation: CASSERQGAIEQYF. Variable domain in full (rest from reference TRBV7-2 and TRBJ2-7): GAGVSQSPSNKVTEKGKDVELRCDPISGHTALYWYRQSLGQGLEFLIYFQGNSAPDKSGLPSDRFSAERTGGSVSTLTIQRTQQEDSAVYLCASSERQGAIEQYFGPGTRLTVT.

This clonotype was detected only a few times. V is TRBV27 and J is TRBJ2-7; D may be TRBD1 or TRBD2 (6 bases each). The germline CDR1 and CDR2 sequences are MNHEY and SMNVEV (reference sequence). CDR3 length: 16 residues. Deletions cut 5 bases from V and 3 bases from J, with 20 bases between. In nucleotides, the CDR3 is TGTGCCAGCAGTATCGGCCGGGGGCCCCCCCACTACGAGCAGTACTTC. Encoded protein: CASSIGRGPPHYEQYF.

This clonotype occurred a few times. The chain joins TRBV7-8 to TRBJ2-7, with TRBD2 identical over 9 bases. The CDR3 is 13 residues long. The V gene end was trimmed by 3 bases and the J gene end by 6 bases; junction bases not matched to a gene: 3. CDR1 and CDR2 from the germline V gene are SGHVS and FQNEAQ. The CDR3 here is CASSFVSGGEQYF. In nucleotides, the CDR3 is TGTGCCAGCAGCTTTGTTAGCGGGGGCGAGCAGTACTTC.

The chain carries TRBV20-1 and TRBJ1-4; no reliable D call. The CDR3 is made up of 14 amino acids. V was cut by 1 base and J by 2 bases, with 8 bases left in between. In germline, CDR1 is DFQATT, CDR2 SNEGSKA (reference sequence). The CDR3 spells CSARGTGTNEKLFF. In DNA, the CDR3 is TGCAGTGCTAGAGGGACGGGGACTAATGAAAAACTGTTTTTT.

The rearrangement uses TRBV27 and TRBJ1-3; no clear D. Germline lookup yields CDR1 MNHEY and CDR2 SMNVEV (reference sequence). The CDR3 is 14 residues long. Trimming took 6 bases from V and 0 from J, leaving 9 bases between them. The CDR3 nucleotides read TGTGCCAGCAGCAAAAGGAACTCTGGAAACACCATATATTTT. It encodes CASSKRNSGNTIYF.

The V call is TRBV7-8, the J call TRBJ2-3, with 7 bases lining up with TRBD2. Trimming cost V 1 base and J 2 bases; bases outside gene matches: 3. CDR1 and CDR2 from the germline V gene are SGHVS and FQNEAQ. This CDR3 region has 15 residues. The CDR3 region has the DNA TGTGCCAGCAGCTTAGGCGGGAGCCTCACAGATACGCAGTATTTT. It translates to CASSLGGSLTDTQYF.